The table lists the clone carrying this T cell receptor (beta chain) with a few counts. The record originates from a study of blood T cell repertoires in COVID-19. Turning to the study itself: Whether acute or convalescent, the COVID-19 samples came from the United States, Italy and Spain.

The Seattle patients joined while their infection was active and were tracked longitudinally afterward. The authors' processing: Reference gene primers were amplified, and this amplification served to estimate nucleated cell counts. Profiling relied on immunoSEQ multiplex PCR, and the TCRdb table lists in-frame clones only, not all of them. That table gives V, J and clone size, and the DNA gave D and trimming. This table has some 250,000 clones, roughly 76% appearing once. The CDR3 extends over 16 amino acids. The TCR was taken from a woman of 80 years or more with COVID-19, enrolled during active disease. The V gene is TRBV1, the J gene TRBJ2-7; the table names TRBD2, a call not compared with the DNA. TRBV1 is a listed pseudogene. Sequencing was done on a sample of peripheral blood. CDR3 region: CTSSQDSPLAGGEQYF. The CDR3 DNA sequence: TGCACCAGCAGCCAAGACTCACCACTAGCGGGAGGCGAGCAGTACTTC.